One sample yielded the 8 T cell receptor beta chains listed below, sequenced in a study of T cells in localized non-small cell lung cancer. Repertoires were generated with immunoSEQ multiplex PCR, while TCRdb's copy carries only in-frame clones and drops some. The data contain under 65,000 clones, roughly 90% of them singletons. Source: peripheral blood, taken before any cancer treatment. These receptor sequences come from a man aged 40-75 years with stage I squamous cell lung carcinoma.

This rearrangement joins TRBV7-2 to TRBJ2-2; TRBD2 matches at 11 bases. Trimming cost V 2 bases and J 5 bases; bases outside gene matches: 1. Germline V CDR1 and CDR2: SGHTA, FQGNSA. The CDR3 has 15 residues. The CDR3 DNA reads as TGTGCCAGCAGCTTATCTAGCGGGAGGACCGGGGAGCTGTTTTTT. Encoded protein: CASSLSSGRTGELFF. Together with reference TRBV7-2 and TRBJ2-2, the CDR3 gives the full variable domain: GAGVSQSPSNKVTEKGKDVELRCDPISGHTALYWYRQSLGQGLEFLIYFQGNSAPDKSGLPSDRFSAERTGGSVSTLTIQRTQQEDSAVYLCASSLSSGRTGELFFGEGSRLTVL.

The chain couples TRBV18 to TRBJ2-1; 10 positions agree with TRBD2. CDR3 length: 15 residues. CDR1 and CDR2 from the germline V gene are KGHSH and LQKENI. Trimming at V came to 3 bases and at J to 4 bases, leaving 3 bases not matched to a gene. Here the CDR3 DNA reads TGTGCCAGCTCACCGGGGACTAGCGAGTACAATGAGCAGTTCTTC. Amino acids: CASSPGTSEYNEQFF.

The chain employs TRBV5-1 and TRBJ2-2; 7 nucleotides match TRBD1. The CDR3 totals 15 residues. Germline-derived CDR1 and CDR2 are SGHRS and YFSETQ. J was trimmed by 5 bases and V by 4 bases; bases with no gene match: 8. In nucleotides, the CDR3 is TGCGCCAGCAGCACAATAGGGGGCGAGACCGGGGAGCTGTTTTTT. It encodes CASSTIGGETGELFF.

This chain joins TRBV29-1 and TRBJ2-5; D assignment may be TRBD1 or TRBD2 (6 bases each). V gave up 2 bases and J gave up 0 bases, with 19 bases separating them. There are 17 residues in the CDR3. Germline values: CDR1 SQVTM, CDR2 ANQGSEA. DNA of the CDR3: TGCAGCGTTGAATGGCGGAGGGGCAGGGGCTACCAAGAGACCCAGTACTTC. Translating gives CSVEWRRGRGYQETQYF.

The chain joins TRBV12-5 to TRBJ2-1; TRBD1 aligns across 7 bases. The CDR3 consists of 13 residues. V dropped 6 bases and J dropped 3; count of bases not matched to a gene: 2. Germline V gives CDR1 LGHNT, CDR2 FRNRAP. The CDR3 DNA sequence: TGTGCTAGTGGGGCAGGGGGCTACAATGAGCAGTTCTTC. It yields the protein CASGAGGYNEQFF.

J is TRBJ2-1 and V is TRBV7-9; D may be TRBD2 (6 bases). This CDR3 region has 12 residues. Trimming removed 3 bases from V and 16 bases from J, with 16 bases in between. CDR1 and CDR2 from the germline V gene are SEHNR and FQNEAQ (reference sequence). DNA of the CDR3: TGTGCCAGCAGCTTGACTAGGAAACCGGTTTTCTTC. Its translation: CASSLTRKPVFF.

This clone was seen only a few times. The chain joins TRBV6-1 to TRBJ1-5, with D possibly matching TRBD1 (6 bases). The CDR3 is made up of 12 amino acids. Deletions cut 7 bases from V and 5 bases from J, with 9 bases between. Germline V gene data show CDR1 as MNHNS and CDR2 as SASEGT. CDR3 in DNA: TGTGCCAGCAAGGAGGGGGATCAGCCCCAGCATTTT. Its translation is CASKEGDQPQHF.

The chain carries TRBV19 and TRBJ2-3, with no clear D. Germline-derived CDR1 and CDR2 are LNHDA and SQIVND (reference sequence). The CDR3 has 14 amino acids. Trimming pared 7 bases from V and 4 bases from J, leaving 15 bases between. Here the CDR3 DNA reads TGTGCCAGTACCCCCTCTGGGCTGGCAGATACGCAGTATTTT. It is translated as CASTPSGLADTQYF.